The present T cell receptor (beta chain) was sequenced within a study of T cells in Graves' hyperthyroidism and ophthalmopathy. Researchers amplified the TCR beta CDR3 regions from RNA transcripts. A first-round RT-PCR of the TCR CDR3 used the HTBI primer set. MiXCR was run by TCRdb on the multiplex PCR reads, yielding one entry per CDR3 protein. The profile shows nearly 600,000 distinct CDR3 sequences, around 13% of them singletons. This clonotype was detected many times. Losses at the gene ends were 3 bases for V and 5 bases for J; bases not matched to a gene: 6. Germline V gives CDR1 MNHEY, CDR2 SMNVEV (reference sequence). CDR3 length: 14 amino acids.

This rearrangement joins TRBV27 to TRBJ1-1, with TRBD1 matching over 7 bases. Sample: blood. The sequence was obtained from a woman in her twenties or thirties with Graves' hyperthyroidism that later progressed to Graves' ophthalmopathy. CDR3 residues: CASSLMTGLTEAFF. Written as DNA, the CDR3 is TGTGCCAGCAGTTTGATGACAGGGTTGACTGAAGCTTTCTTT.